The present T cell receptor beta chain was sequenced within a study of T cells in Graves' hyperthyroidism and ophthalmopathy. Authors of the study amplified TCR beta CDR3 regions from RNA transcripts. The HTBI primer set drove a first-round RT-PCR of the TCR CDR3. MiXCR, applied by TCRdb to the multiplex PCR reads, yields one record per CDR3 protein. The profile covers about 260,000 distinct CDR3 sequences, with 20% to 25% appearing a single time and about 60% taken by the ten largest. The table lists this clonotype with a few counts. The V gene end was trimmed by 6 bases and the J gene end by 5 bases; junction bases not matched to a gene: 9. Germline-derived CDR1 and CDR2 are DFQATT and SNEGSKA (reference sequence). This CDR3 spans 13 amino acids.

The TCR comes from a man between 25 and 39 years old with Graves' ophthalmopathy. V is TRBV20-1 and J is TRBJ2-7; 8 nucleotides align to TRBD2. The specimen was blood. This chain's CDR3 is CSATAGAGHEQYF. As DNA, the CDR3 is TGCAGTGCAACAGCGGGAGCCGGCCACGAGCAGTACTTC.